The 22 T cell receptor beta chains below were found in one sample sequenced in a study of shared clonotypes between healthy human individuals. CD45RO-negative CD8 cells positively selected for CCR7 made up the naive population, which excluded terminally differentiated effector memory CD45RA+ cells. The method was immunoSEQ multiplex PCR; TCRdb's version includes in-frame clones alone and lacks a portion of them. Of 2 million or so clones listed, about 95% are singletons. Sequenced sample: naive CD8+ T cells sorted from blood. The receptors shown here come from a man aged 18 to 29 in good health.

The J gene is TRBJ2-3, the V gene TRBV9; 12 positions agree with TRBD2. The CDR3 totals 16 residues. Germline trimming cut 1 base from V and 2 bases from J; bases unmatched to any gene: 2. CDR1 is SGDLS and CDR2 is YYNGEE in the germline V gene. The CDR3 nucleotides read TGTGCCAGCAGCGTAACTAGCGGGGGGACCACAGATACGCAGTATTTT. Its protein product is CASSVTSGGTTDTQYF.

The V and J genes are TRBV19 and TRBJ1-2, with D possibly matching TRBD1 (5 bases). There are 13 residues in the CDR3. V lost 5 bases and J lost 6, with 13 bases in between. Germline CDR1 reads LNHDA; CDR2 reads SQIVND (reference sequence). CDR3 sequence: CASSFGHGDGYTF. CDR3 sequence (DNA): TGTGCCAGTAGTTTTGGACACGGGGATGGCTACACCTTC.

The chain recombines TRBV6-1 with TRBJ1-5, with D unresolved. The CDR3 contains 15 residues. The V gene's germline CDR1 is MNHNS and CDR2 SASEGT. Deletions cut 8 bases from V and 2 bases from J, with 16 bases between. As DNA, the CDR3 is TGTGCCAGCTGTATAGTCTTAGAGGGCAATCAGCCCCAGCATTTT. This codes for CASCIVLEGNQPQHF.

The V call is TRBV2, the J call TRBJ2-5; D is uncertain. The CDR3 totals 13 residues. Trimming took off 3 bases at V and 2 bases at J, with 7 bases between the two ends. Germline V gene lookup returns CDR1 SNHLY and CDR2 FYNNEI. The CDR3 bases are TGTGCCAGCAGTGAGCCTAATCAAGAGACCCAGTACTTC. Translating gives CASSEPNQETQYF.

The chain joins TRBV11-2 to TRBJ1-1; tentative D call: TRBD1 (5 bases). CDR1 is SGHAT and CDR2 is FQNNGV in the germline V gene. V was pared by 1 base and J by 5 bases, with 14 bases between. The CDR3 has 15 residues. For the CDR3, the DNA is TGTGCCAGCAGCTTAGGTTGGCGGGGCTTGACTGAAGCTTTCTTT. Translating gives CASSLGWRGLTEAFF.

The rearrangement links TRBV7-9 to TRBJ2-3; 13 bases are shared with TRBD2. CDR3 length equals 16 residues. The V and J ends lost 4 bases and 5 bases, in that order; junction bases with no gene match: 6. Germline loops: CDR1 SEHNR, CDR2 FQNEAQ (reference sequence). CDR3 loop: CASSSWTSGSGDTQYF. Written as DNA, the CDR3 is TGTGCCAGCAGCTCCTGGACTAGCGGGAGTGGAGATACGCAGTATTTT.

The chain couples TRBV28 to TRBJ2-5; D might be TRBD2 (6 bases). Trimming took 5 bases from V and 5 from J, leaving 18 bases between them. The CDR3 spans 15 residues. Looked up from germline, CDR1 is MDHEN and CDR2 is SYDVKM. DNA for the CDR3: TGTGCCAGCAGTCAGAGGGACTCCGCAGGGGAGACCCAGTACTTC. Translated, it gives CASSQRDSAGETQYF.

This sequence joins TRBV5-1 and TRBJ2-1, with D hard to call. The CDR3 totals 11 residues. CDR1 and CDR2 from the germline V gene are SGHRS and YFSETQ. The V gene lost 7 bases and the J gene lost 6 bases, with 8 bases spanning the gap. CDR3 residues: CASLGGNEQFF. The CDR3 coding sequence is TGCGCCAGCCTCGGCGGCAATGAGCAGTTCTTC.

The CDR3 nucleotides read TGTGCCAGCAGTGGTGTTGGGCAGCTCACTTTCTATGGCTACACCTTC. It translates to CASSGVGQLTFYGYTF. V gene TRBV25-1 combines with J gene TRBJ1-2, with D hard to call. V was shortened by 4 bases and J by 4 bases, with 19 bases between the two germline ends. In germline, CDR1 is MGHDK, CDR2 SYGVNS. The CDR3 spans 16 residues.

The genes are TRBV29-1 and TRBJ2-3; 7 bases line up with TRBD1. The CDR3 runs 18 residues. The V segment lost 0 bases and the J segment 5 bases; nucleotides outside the gene matches: 17. The germline V gene has CDR1 SQVTM and CDR2 ANQGSEA. DNA of the CDR3: TGCAGCGTTGAAGACCGGACAGGCGCTGATCCAGCACTAGATACGCAGTATTTT. Amino acids: CSVEDRTGADPALDTQYF.

V and J are TRBV28 and TRBJ2-7; D may be TRBD2 (5 bases). V shed 5 bases and J shed 1 base, with 9 bases lying between them. Germline CDR1 MDHEN, CDR2 SYDVKM. The CDR3 consists of 13 residues. The CDR3 nucleotides are TGTGCCAGCAGTCGGACTGAGTCCTACGAGCAGTACTTC. It codes for CASSRTESYEQYF.

Concerning this clone itself: One end of the junction does not line up with germline, which may come from a read error. This chain connects TRBV5-1 to TRBJ1-4; no clear D. Germline V CDR1 and CDR2: SGHRS, YFSETQ. The CDR3 runs 16 residues. The CDR3 region has the DNA TGCGCCAGCAGCTTCCTTGCCGGTGCAACTGATGAAAAACTGTTTTTT. Residues: CASSFLAGATDEKLFF.

The chain has TRBV10-1 and TRBJ2-7, with 10 bases aligning to TRBD2. The CDR3 is made up of 16 amino acids. V was clipped by 3 bases and J by 2 bases; unmatched bases: 7. Per the germline V gene, CDR1 is WNHNN and CDR2 is SYGVQD (reference sequence). CDR3 sequence (DNA): TGCGCCAGCAGTGATGCTCGGACTAGCGGCGCCTACGAGCAGTACTTC. This codes for CASSDARTSGAYEQYF.

The chain uses TRBV27 and TRBJ2-7, with D perhaps matching TRBD1 (5 bases). This CDR3 region has 14 residues. Germline loops: CDR1 MNHEY, CDR2 SMNVEV (reference sequence). Trimming took 5 bases from V and 1 from J, leaving 12 bases between them. CDR3 in DNA: TGTGCCAGCAGTCAACTCGACAGATCCTACGAGCAGTACTTC. Protein: CASSQLDRSYEQYF.

As DNA, the CDR3 is TGTGCCAGCAGCCCCGGGACAGGTAATAGCAATCAGCCCCAGCATTTT. It yields the protein CASSPGTGNSNQPQHF. The chain has TRBV7-6 and TRBJ1-5; 8 bases line up with TRBD1. After removal of 5 bases from V and 0 bases from J, the junction contained 6 bases not matched to a gene. The length of the CDR3 is 16 residues. CDR1 and CDR2 from the germline V gene are SGHVS and FNYEAQ.

The V and J genes are TRBV4-3 and TRBJ2-3; unclear D gene. Trimming pared 1 base from V and 5 bases from J, leaving 7 bases between. CDR1 is LGHNA and CDR2 is YSLEER in the germline V gene. CDR3 size: 13 residues. CDR3: CASSQVPEDTQYF. The DNA for the CDR3 is TGCGCCAGCAGCCAAGTTCCAGAAGATACGCAGTATTTT.

About this clone: The same CDR3 also results from other DNA sequences found in this sample. This chain connects TRBV4-1 to TRBJ2-7; D gene unclear. The CDR3 is 12 amino acids. The V gene lost 4 bases and the J gene lost 6 bases, with 10 bases spanning the gap. Germline-derived CDR1 and CDR2 are MGHRA and YSYEKL. Here the CDR3 DNA reads TGCGCCAGCAGCCTCGGTGGTGGCGAGCAGTACTTC. Translated, it gives CASSLGGGEQYF.

The chain recombines TRBV4-1 with TRBJ2-7; D may be TRBD2 (5 bases). The V gene's germline CDR1 is MGHRA and CDR2 YSYEKL. The CDR3 is 19 amino acids. Trimming took off 4 bases at V and 0 bases at J, with 25 bases between the two ends. The CDR3 sequence is CASSRAELMISGSSYEQYF. For the CDR3, the DNA is TGCGCCAGCAGCCGAGCCGAGCTGATGATTTCGGGAAGCTCCTACGAGCAGTACTTC.

The gene calls are TRBV28 and TRBJ2-7; 7 positions agree with TRBD1. Germline CDR1 MDHEN, CDR2 SYDVKM. The CDR3 has 14 residues. The junction had 8 bases not matched to a gene; V was cut back by 9 bases and J by 0 bases. The DNA of the CDR3 is TGTGCCAGTTTCATGACAGGGACCTCCTACGAGCAGTACTTC. This codes for CASFMTGTSYEQYF.

V gene TRBV19 combines with J gene TRBJ2-7, with 8 nucleotides matching TRBD1. The CDR3 contains 14 residues. Germline CDR1 LNHDA, CDR2 SQIVND (reference sequence). With V trimmed by 8 bases and J by 5 bases, 11 bases remained unmatched. CDR3 protein: CASAPDREGDEQYF. In DNA form, the CDR3 reads TGTGCCAGTGCCCCGGACAGGGAAGGTGACGAGCAGTACTTC.

The chain has TRBV7-6 and TRBJ2-2; 9 nucleotides line up with TRBD1. The CDR3 length is 16 residues. The germline gives CDR1 SGHVS, CDR2 FNYEAQ. The V segment lost 5 bases and the J segment 0 bases; nucleotides outside the gene matches: 4. The CDR3 sequence is CASSRDRAANTGELFF. CDR3 sequence (DNA): TGTGCCAGCAGCCGGGACAGGGCCGCGAACACCGGGGAGCTGTTTTTT. Together with reference TRBV7-6 and TRBJ2-2, the CDR3 gives the full variable domain: GAGVSQSPRYKVTKRGQDVALRCDPISGHVSLYWYRQALGQGPEFLTYFNYEAQQDKSGLPNDRFSAERPEGSISTLTIQRTEQRDSAMYRCASSRDRAANTGELFFGEGSRLTVL.

This clone occurred once. The chain uses TRBV6-1 and TRBJ2-1, with 9 bases aligning to TRBD1. J gave up 9 bases and V 8 bases, and 5 bases lay outside the gene matches. The CDR3 loop spans 12 amino acids. Germline V gene sequence: CDR1 MNHNS, CDR2 SASEGT. For the CDR3, the DNA is TGTGCCAGCCAAACAGGGGGCAGTGAGCAGTTCTTC. This codes for CASQTGGSEQFF.